This T cell receptor (beta chain) appears in the sequencing data of a study of shared clonotypes between healthy human individuals. For the study at large: CD4 naive cells filled three plates per donor, CD4 memory three, CD8 naive two and CD8 memory one.

CD4+ cells were split into CD45RA+ naive and CD45RA-negative memory subsets. Profiling relied on immunoSEQ multiplex PCR, and the TCRdb table lists in-frame clones only, not all of them. The repertoire consists of approximately 2.3 million clones, with over 85% occurring once and the leading ten covering about 0.39%. The sample consisted of naive CD4+ T cells from PBMCs. Subset reported: CD45RA+ positively selected. This sequence was found in a young man in good health. Some clones in this sample may be carry-over from other donors' samples.

CDR3 nucleotide sequence: TGTGCCAGCAGCTTACGGATGGGGGCAGGGCACAATGAGCAGTTCTTC. It codes for CASSLRMGAGHNEQFF. This sequence joins TRBV7-6 and TRBJ2-1; perhaps TRBD1 as D (6 bases). Between the trimmed V and J ends, which lost 2 bases and 5 bases, there was a span of 16 bases. CDR1 SGHVS and CDR2 FNYEAQ come from the germline V gene. CDR3 size: 16 residues. Drawing the rest from reference TRBV7-6 and TRBJ2-1, the complete variable domain is GAGVSQSPRYKVTKRGQDVALRCDPISGHVSLYWYRQALGQGPEFLTYFNYEAQQDKSGLPNDRFSAERPEGSISTLTIQRTEQRDSAMYRCASSLRMGAGHNEQFFGPGTRLTVL.